The 30 T cell receptor beta chains in this list originate from one sample, sequenced in a study of regulatory T cells in long-lasting Graves disease. Stated time point: newly diagnosed GD, antithyroid drugs for less than 3 months. From PBMCs, RNA was extracted and then used to make the TCR library. Both iRepertoire HTBI primers and Arm-PCR of CDR3 regions were used to build the TCR beta libraries. Using its own MiXCR run on the multiplex PCR reads, TCRdb lists one record per CDR3 protein. The table shows just over 600,000 distinct CDR3 sequences, with roughly 16% occurring only once. These records were also assigned to another study, of T cells in Graves' hyperthyroidism and ophthalmopathy.

Here the sequenced sample was peripheral blood mononuclear cells (PBMCs), taken at new diagnosis, from a patient treated with antithyroid drugs. The origin of the receptors is a woman in her 30s with Graves disease.

This clonotype appeared many times. The rearrangement links TRBV5-1 to TRBJ2-7; 8 bases align to TRBD1. Trimming took 4 bases from V and 2 from J; bases not matched to a gene: 2. Germline-derived CDR1 and CDR2 are SGHRS and YFSETQ. The CDR3 contains 13 residues. CDR3: CASSDRGTYEQYF. The CDR3 DNA is TGCGCCAGCAGCGACAGGGGAACCTACGAGCAGTACTTC.

V gene TRBV13 combines with J gene TRBJ2-3; TRBD1 agrees at 8 bases. Germline CDR1 reads PRHDT; CDR2 reads FYEKMQ (reference sequence). With V trimmed by 5 bases and J by 4 bases, 8 bases remained unmatched. The CDR3 length is 15 residues. The CDR3 DNA reads TGTGCCAGCAGCCCTCGACAGGGGATCGCAGATACGCAGTATTTT. This translates into CASSPRQGIADTQYF. The complete variable domain, with remaining parts taken from reference TRBV13 and TRBJ2-3, reads AAGVIQSPRHLIKEKRETATLKCYPIPRHDTVYWYQQGPGQDPQFLISFYEKMQSDKGSIPDRFSAQQFSDYHSELNMSSLELGDSALYFCASSPRQGIADTQYFGPGTRLTVL.

The chain combines TRBV6-4 with TRBJ2-7, with D perhaps matching TRBD2 (6 bases). Trimming removed 8 bases from V and 4 bases from J, with 12 bases in between. The CDR3 totals 12 residues. CDR1 and CDR2 (germline): MRHNA, SNTAGT. The CDR3 reads CASGLAGYEQYF. CDR3 DNA sequence: TGTGCCAGCGGACTGGCGGGGTACGAGCAGTACTTC.

This clonotype was recorded at least ten times. The V and J genes are TRBV12-3 or TRBV12-4 and TRBJ2-2; D ambiguous. The CDR3 consists of 13 residues. Trimming removed 1 base at V and 7 bases at J, with 7 bases between. The CDR3 here is CASSLGLVGELFF. The DNA of the CDR3 is TGTGCCAGCAGTTTAGGTTTAGTCGGGGAGCTGTTTTTT.

Many counts were recorded for this clonotype. The chain employs TRBV28 and TRBJ1-5; D is undetermined. The CDR3 runs 12 residues. The germline gives CDR1 MDHEN, CDR2 SYDVKM. The ends were cut back, 5 bases at V and 4 bases at J, with 6 bases in the middle. The CDR3 loop reads CASSPVNQPQHF. The CDR3 region has the DNA TGTGCCAGCAGTCCCGTGAATCAGCCCCAGCATTTT. The variable domain in full, with the rest retrieved from reference TRBV28 and TRBJ1-5, is DVKVTQSSRYLVKRTGEKVFLECVQDMDHENMFWYRQDPGLGLRLIYFSYDVKMKEKGDIPEGYSVSREKKERFSLILESASTNQTSMYLCASSPVNQPQHFGDGTRLSIL.

In its sample, this clonotype was seen many times. V usage is TRBV3-1 and J usage is TRBJ2-7; D may match TRBD1 or TRBD2 (5 bases each). With 4 bases removed from V and 3 bases from J, the gap between germline ends came to 10 bases. The CDR3 has 13 residues. CDR1 and CDR2 (germline): LGHDT, YNNKEL (reference sequence). Written as DNA, the CDR3 is TGTGCCAGCAGCCGGGACGTGAGCTACGAGCAGTACTTC. Protein sequence: CASSRDVSYEQYF.

This clonotype was picked up many times. This chain joins TRBV2 and TRBJ1-3, with 8 bases lining up with TRBD1. V dropped 11 bases and J dropped 0; count of bases not matched to a gene: 9. CDR1 is SNHLY and CDR2 is FYNNEI in the germline V gene. This CDR3 comprises 15 residues. The CDR3 DNA is TGTGCCTCCCAAAGGGGACAGGACTCTGGAAACACCATATATTTT. Residues: CASQRGQDSGNTIYF.

This clonotype was recorded a few times. The J gene is TRBJ1-4, the V gene TRBV5-1; D may be TRBD1 (6 bases). The CDR3 has 15 amino acids. Deletions cut 1 base from V and 7 bases from J, with 14 bases between. Germline V gene data show CDR1 as SGHRS and CDR2 as YFSETQ. In nucleotides, the CDR3 is TGCGCCAGCAGCTTGTTACCAGGGGTTGGTGAAAAACTGTTTTTT. Amino acid sequence: CASSLLPGVGEKLFF.

The gene calls are TRBV3-1 and TRBJ2-5, with 15 bases lining up with TRBD2. The CDR3 loop spans 17 amino acids. Germline values: CDR1 LGHDT, CDR2 YNNKEL (reference sequence). J gave up 1 base and V 4 bases, and 4 bases lay outside the gene matches. The DNA of the CDR3 is TGTGCCAGCAGCCGCGGACTAGCGGGAGGGCCCCAAGAGACCCAGTACTTC. It translates to CASSRGLAGGPQETQYF.

The chain links TRBV7-2 to TRBJ2-5, with D uncertain. With 1 base removed from V and 1 base from J, the gap between germline ends came to 13 bases. CDR1 is SGHTA and CDR2 is FQGNSA in the germline V gene. The CDR3 has 16 residues. The CDR3 is CASSLGGTAFQETQYF. Here the CDR3 DNA reads TGTGCCAGCAGCTTAGGGGGAACAGCTTTCCAAGAGACCCAGTACTTC.

V gene TRBV10-3 combines with J gene TRBJ2-3; maybe TRBD1 (5 bases). The CDR3 is 14 amino acids. Germline assignment: CDR1 ENHRY and CDR2 SYGVKD. The V end was cut by 10 bases, the J end by 0 bases, with 14 bases between. The CDR3 DNA is TGTGCCACCAAGTTTCAGGGAAGCACAGATACGCAGTATTTT. Translated, it gives CATKFQGSTDTQYF.

This chain connects TRBV19 to TRBJ2-5; 8 nucleotides align to TRBD1. CDR3 length: 15 amino acids. Germline CDR1 reads LNHDA; CDR2 reads SQIVND (reference sequence). Unmatched junction bases numbered 7, after V lost 6 bases and J lost 1 base. Written as DNA, the CDR3 is TGTGCCAGTAGGGACCAGGGGGCACCCCAAGAGACCCAGTACTTC. It is translated as CASRDQGAPQETQYF.

The genes are TRBV24-1 and TRBJ1-5; no firm D call. Germline CDR1 is KGHDR and CDR2 is SFDVKD. V shed 4 bases and J shed 7 bases, with 13 bases lying between them. CDR3 length equals 14 residues. CDR3 DNA: TGTGCCACCAGTGACCCCGGTCCCGACCAGCCCCAGCATTTT. Amino acid sequence: CATSDPGPDQPQHF.

The rearrangement links TRBV5-1 to TRBJ1-1; no reliable D call. Germline lookup yields CDR1 SGHRS and CDR2 YFSETQ. The germline V and J ends were trimmed by 0 bases and 7 bases, with 10 bases remaining between them. The CDR3 contains 13 residues. The CDR3 DNA follows: TGCGCCAGCAGCTTGGTAGGGTCTGGTGAAGCTTTCTTT. This sequence encodes CASSLVGSGEAFF. The whole variable domain, filled in from reference TRBV5-1 and TRBJ1-1, reads KAGVTQTPRYLIKTRGQQVTLSCSPISGHRSVSWYQQTPGQGLQFLFEYFSETQRNKGNFPGRFSGRQFSNSRSEMNVSTLELGDSALYLCASSLVGSGEAFFGQGTRLTVV.

This chain uses TRBV27 with TRBJ1-4; the D gene is possibly TRBD1 (6 bases). The CDR3 spans 13 residues. Trimming removed 5 bases at V and 6 bases at J, with 10 bases between. Germline V gene data show CDR1 as MNHEY and CDR2 as SMNVEV (reference sequence). CDR3 nucleotides: TGTGCCAGCAGTCGACAGGTCCATGAAAAACTGTTTTTT. Encoded protein: CASSRQVHEKLFF.

This clonotype was seen more than once but under ten times. A read error may explain this, as a much larger clone is one base away. CDR3 DNA sequence: TGTGCCAGCGTACGGACAGCAACGTTGAACACTGAAGCTTTCTTT. Translated: CASVRTATLNTEAFF. The chain carries TRBV6-1 and TRBJ1-1; D perhaps matches TRBD1 (6 bases). The germline V and J ends were trimmed by 8 bases and 0 bases, with 16 bases remaining between them. CDR1 is MNHNS, CDR2 SASEGT, per germline. The CDR3 loop spans 15 amino acids.

This clonotype was picked up a small number of times. V usage is TRBV7-2 and J usage is TRBJ2-6; D gene unclear. The CDR3 runs to 14 residues. V was trimmed by 7 bases and J by 0 bases, leaving 7 bases between them. From germline, CDR1 is SGHTA and CDR2 FQGNSA. CDR3 sequence: CASNRISGANVLTF. The CDR3, as DNA: TGTGCCAGCAACAGAATCTCTGGGGCCAACGTCCTGACTTTC.

Here the CDR3 DNA reads TGTGCCTGGAGGGGGAAGACAGGGGGCAATCAGCCCCAGCATTTT. This translates into CAWRGKTGGNQPQHF. The chain links TRBV30 to TRBJ1-5; 8 nucleotides match TRBD1. The CDR3 length is 15 residues. V dropped 3 bases and J dropped 2; count of bases not matched to a gene: 6. Germline V gene lookup returns CDR1 GTSNPN and CDR2 SVGIG (reference sequence).

Worth noting for this clonotype: A much larger clone lies a single base off, so this may be a read error. J is TRBJ2-3 and V is TRBV7-3; 7 bases match TRBD2. This CDR3 is 15 amino acids long. In germline, CDR1 is SGHTA, CDR2 FQGTGA. In nucleotides, the CDR3 is TGTGGCAGCAGCTCCGGACTAGTCGGCACAGATACGCAGTATTTT. It translates to CGSSSGLVGTDTQYF.

The genes are TRBV7-2 and TRBJ2-3; 10 nucleotides agree with TRBD2. This CDR3 comprises 15 residues. With 5 bases clipped from V and 4 bases from J, the junction kept 6 bases outside the gene matches. Germline V gives CDR1 SGHTA, CDR2 FQGNSA. CDR3 coding DNA: TGTGCCAGCAGCCGTACTAGCGGGACCGCAGATACGCAGTATTTT. It translates to CASSRTSGTADTQYF.

The rearrangement joins TRBV2 to TRBJ1-5; possible D gene TRBD1, 5 bases. The germline V gene encodes CDR1 SNHLY and CDR2 FYNNEI. Trimming pared 8 bases from V and 0 bases from J, leaving 11 bases between. CDR3 length equals 14 residues. CDR3 in DNA: TGTGCCAGCCATCCAGGGAATAGCAATCAGCCCCAGCATTTT. Its protein product is CASHPGNSNQPQHF.

This clonotype was counted a few times. This chain's CDR3 is CASSLAGTNLGELFF. The CDR3 nucleotides read TGCGCCAGCAGCCTCGCCGGGACTAACCTTGGGGAGCTGTTTTTT. The chain has TRBV5-1 and TRBJ2-2, with 7 nucleotides matching TRBD2. CDR3 size: 15 residues. V shed 4 bases and J 8 bases; nucleotides not matched to a gene: 11. Germline lookup yields CDR1 SGHRS and CDR2 YFSETQ. Full variable domain (remainder filled in from reference TRBV5-1 and TRBJ2-2): KAGVTQTPRYLIKTRGQQVTLSCSPISGHRSVSWYQQTPGQGLQFLFEYFSETQRNKGNFPGRFSGRQFSNSRSEMNVSTLELGDSALYLCASSLAGTNLGELFFGEGSRLTVL.

The V call is TRBV19, the J call TRBJ1-5; maybe TRBD1 (6 bases). Trimming left V 7 bases short and J 5 bases short, with 12 bases between. Looked up from germline, CDR1 is LNHDA and CDR2 is SQIVND (reference sequence). The CDR3 spans 13 residues. The CDR3 loop is CASNDRTHQPQHF. The CDR3 DNA follows: TGTGCCAGTAACGACAGGACACATCAGCCCCAGCATTTT. Full variable domain (rest looked up from reference TRBV19 and TRBJ1-5): DGGITQSPKYLFRKEGQNVTLSCEQNLNHDAMYWYRQDPGQGLRLIYYSQIVNDFQKGDIAEGYSVSREKKESFPLTVTSAQKNPTAFYLCASNDRTHQPQHFGDGTRLSIL.

At least ten counts were recorded for this clonotype. The rearrangement links TRBV24-1 to TRBJ1-2; 8 positions agree with TRBD1. Looked up from germline, CDR1 is KGHDR and CDR2 is SFDVKD. V shed 3 bases and J 4 bases; nucleotides not matched to a gene: 3. The CDR3 is 14 residues long. CDR3 coding DNA: TGTGCCACCAGTGATCAGGACAGGGCCTATGGCTACACCTTC. Encoded protein: CATSDQDRAYGYTF.

This clonotype was picked up many times. This rearrangement joins TRBV5-1 to TRBJ2-7; 10 nucleotides agree with TRBD1. This CDR3 is 13 amino acids long. Trimming at V came to 5 bases and at J to 3 bases, leaving 2 bases not matched to a gene. Germline CDR1 and CDR2: SGHRS and YFSETQ. CDR3 loop: CASRGDRGYEQYF. CDR3 coding DNA: TGCGCCAGCAGGGGGGACAGGGGCTACGAGCAGTACTTC.

This clonotype was counted a few times. This chain uses TRBV2 with TRBJ2-3; 8 positions agree with TRBD1. The CDR3 contains 18 residues. Germline lookup yields CDR1 SNHLY and CDR2 FYNNEI. With V trimmed by 6 bases and J by 0 bases, 14 bases remained unmatched. This CDR3 reads CASRVGRGRISSTDTQYF. CDR3 nucleotides: TGTGCCAGCAGAGTCGGCAGGGGGCGCATCTCTAGCACAGATACGCAGTATTTT.

The chain is built from TRBV28 and TRBJ2-1; 9 bases are a match to TRBD2. The CDR3 spans 13 residues. Germline V gene data show CDR1 as MDHEN and CDR2 as SYDVKM. V lost 2 bases and J lost 15; bases outside the gene matches: 8. CDR3 nucleotides: TGTGCCAGCAGTTTAGACCTAGCGGGACCCCGGTTCTTC. Amino acid sequence: CASSLDLAGPRFF.

This clonotype was counted between two and nine times. The chain employs TRBV9 and TRBJ2-3, with D possibly being TRBD1 or TRBD2 (5 bases each). V was cut by 2 bases and J by 4 bases, with 14 bases left in between. Germline loops: CDR1 SGDLS, CDR2 YYNGEE. The CDR3 extends over 15 amino acids. CDR3 DNA: TGTGCCAGCAGCGTTCTGGGACCCCCCGCAGATACGCAGTATTTT. Amino acids: CASSVLGPPADTQYF. Supplemented by reference TRBV9 and TRBJ2-3, the full variable domain reads DSGVTQTPKHLITATGQRVTLRCSPRSGDLSVYWYQQSLDQGLQFLIQYYNGEERAKGNILERFSAQQFPDLHSELNLSSLELGDSALYFCASSVLGPPADTQYFGPGTRLTVL.

This clonotype has a count of ten or more. The chain couples TRBV2 to TRBJ1-3; 7 positions match TRBD1. V was clipped by 5 bases and J by 9 bases; unmatched bases: 13. Germline CDR1 is SNHLY and CDR2 is FYNNEI. This CDR3 region has 15 residues. CDR3 in DNA: TGTGCCAGCAGTCCCTCCGGGACAGAGATTTTCACCATATATTTT. Its protein is CASSPSGTEIFTIYF.

V gene TRBV19 combines with J gene TRBJ2-5; D possibly matches TRBD1 or TRBD2 (5 bases each). The CDR3 is made up of 15 amino acids. Deletions cut 5 bases from V and 2 bases from J, with 15 bases between. From germline, CDR1 is LNHDA and CDR2 SQIVND (reference sequence). The CDR3 nucleotides read TGTGCCAGTAGTGATACAGGAGGCGGGCAAGAGACCCAGTACTTC. This codes for CASSDTGGGQETQYF.